The next 16 T cell receptor beta chains were all read from a single sample in a study of T cells expressing NK-cell markers. TCRdb reprocessed the 5' RACE reads and reports one entry per CDR3 protein, with no DNA. Its table lists 550,000 to 600,000 distinct CDR3 sequences. The sample consisted of blood T cells: a sorted CD56 or NKG2C T cell subset, CD4+ or CD8+ T cells, or bulk PBMC T cells (not recorded which). The origin of the receptors is a man younger than 35 in good health.

The chain recombines TRBV5-1 with TRBJ2-5; the D call from TCRdb, TRBD1, cannot be confirmed without DNA. This CDR3 region has 12 residues. Germline loops: CDR1 SGHRS, CDR2 YFSETQ. CDR3 region: CASSPGQETQYF.

CDR3 region: CASSAGLAGSYEQYF. The chain combines TRBV9 with TRBJ2-7; with no DNA, the TCRdb D assignment of TRBD2 cannot be verified. The CDR3 length is 15 residues. Germline loops: CDR1 SGDLS, CDR2 YYNGEE. Looking up the rest from reference TRBV9 and TRBJ2-7 gives the full variable domain: DSGVTQTPKHLITATGQRVTLRCSPRSGDLSVYWYQQSLDQGLQFLIQYYNGEERAKGNILERFSAQQFPDLHSELNLSSLELGDSALYFCASSAGLAGSYEQYFGPGTRLTVT.

The V and J genes are TRBV28 and TRBJ1-1. The CDR3 is 13 amino acids. The germline CDR1 and CDR2 sequences are MDHEN and SYDVKM. CDR3 sequence reads: CASRSSLNTEAFF.

The chain carries TRBV7-6 and TRBJ2-1; as DNA is missing, the TRBD2 call by TCRdb cannot be tested. CDR3 length: 16 residues. Germline assignment: CDR1 SGHVS and CDR2 FNYEAQ. The CDR3 loop is CASSPRTSGGYNEQFF.

The chain employs TRBV7-2 and TRBJ2-6. From germline, CDR1 is SGHTA and CDR2 FQGNSA. CDR3 length: 16 residues. The CDR3 sequence is CASSLGGSGGANVLTF.

The rearrangement uses TRBV28 and TRBJ2-1; TCRdb returns TRBD2, unconfirmable since there is no DNA. Germline lookup yields CDR1 MDHEN and CDR2 SYDVKM. This CDR3 contains 17 residues. CDR3 region: CASSYNPAGTTYNEQFF. Using reference TRBV28 and TRBJ2-1 for the parts outside the CDR3, the full variable domain is DVKVTQSSRYLVKRTGEKVFLECVQDMDHENMFWYRQDPGLGLRLIYFSYDVKMKEKGDIPEGYSVSREKKERFSLILESASTNQTSMYLCASSYNPAGTTYNEQFFGPGTRLTVL.

J is TRBJ2-3 and V is TRBV10-3; TCRdb returns TRBD1, unconfirmable since there is no DNA. The CDR3 has 15 residues. Per germline, CDR1 ENHRY and CDR2 SYGVKD. The CDR3 reads CAISESAGTTDTQYF.

The rearrangement joins TRBV4-1 to TRBJ2-1. The germline gives CDR1 MGHRA, CDR2 YSYEKL. The CDR3 sequence is 15 residues long. Here the CDR3 reads CASSQEGDSGNEQFF.

The J gene is TRBJ2-1, the V gene TRBV12-3 or TRBV12-4; lacking DNA, the TRBD1 call made by TCRdb goes unchecked. The CDR3 has 15 amino acids. The CDR3 loop reads CASRQGQGSYNEQFF.

This chain links TRBV27 with TRBJ1-6; TCRdb lists TRBD1, though no DNA is available to test this call. Germline V gene sequence: CDR1 MNHEY, CDR2 SMNVEV (reference sequence). This CDR3 comprises 17 residues. This CDR3 reads CASRSFIRDRKNSPLHF.

The chain has TRBV27 and TRBJ1-2; the TRBD1 assignment by TCRdb is unverifiable without DNA. The germline V gene encodes CDR1 MNHEY and CDR2 SMNVEV (reference sequence). There are 17 residues in the CDR3. CDR3 loop: CASSLWPPGTGYNGYTF.

The chain employs TRBV24-1 and TRBJ2-3. The CDR3 runs 14 residues. Germline V gives CDR1 KGHDR, CDR2 SFDVKD. The CDR3 loop is CATSAGSHQDTQYF.

The rearrangement uses TRBV7-6 and TRBJ2-1; there is no DNA to check the TCRdb D call of TRBD1. CDR3 length: 16 amino acids. Per germline, CDR1 SGHVS and CDR2 FNYEAQ. The CDR3 protein is CASSPSGPDRTNEQFF.

J is TRBJ2-1 and V is TRBV5-1; checking the TCRdb D call of TRBD2 is not possible without DNA. Germline V gives CDR1 SGHRS, CDR2 YFSETQ. The CDR3 loop spans 16 amino acids. This CDR3 reads CASSLGGLAGENEQFF.

CDR3 protein: CASSALTSSEEQFF. The gene calls are TRBV7-3 and TRBJ2-1; TCRdb indicates TRBD2, and absent DNA this call remains unverified. Germline loops: CDR1 SGHTA, CDR2 FQGTGA. The CDR3 loop spans 14 amino acids.

The chain uses TRBV5-1 and TRBJ2-3; the D gene TCRdb calls, TRBD2, cannot be checked with no DNA. From germline, CDR1 is SGHRS and CDR2 YFSETQ. CDR3 length equals 15 residues. The CDR3 region is CASSFSSGGGDTQYF. The full variable domain, in which reference TRBV5-1 and TRBJ2-3 provide the parts outside the CDR3, is KAGVTQTPRYLIKTRGQQVTLSCSPISGHRSVSWYQQTPGQGLQFLFEYFSETQRNKGNFPGRFSGRQFSNSRSEMNVSTLELGDSALYLCASSFSSGGGDTQYFGPGTRLTVL.